The 26 T cell receptor beta chains below were found in one sample sequenced in a study of vaccination and CD4 T cells after COVID-19. These receptors have no identified antigens. Oncomine TCR Beta short-read sequencing was applied to DNA from cultured CD4+ T cells. MiXCR, run by TCRdb on the PCR reads, gives a single entry per CDR3 protein. The data show about 21,000 distinct CDR3 sequences, with 40% to 50% seen just once and around 10% held by the top ten. Regarding time point: late sampling 161 to 241 days after vaccination in a few convalescent patients. Indicated treatment: roughly 10-day PBMC culture with coronavirus spike peptide pools or control peptides (ViraFEST assay). Sequenced material: CD4+ T cells from blood, cultured in vitro, taken about 7 months after SARS-CoV-2 vaccination. The receptor set was obtained from a human donor who had recovered from COVID-19.

The chain joins TRBV28 to TRBJ2-5; TRBD2 matches 14 bases. J gave up 5 bases and V 2 bases, and 13 bases lay outside the gene matches. Germline V gene data show CDR1 as MDHEN and CDR2 as SYDVKM. The CDR3 is 19 residues long. CDR3 in amino acids: CASSLPGTSGRGGLETQYF. In nucleotides, the CDR3 is TGTGCCAGCAGTTTACCCGGGACTAGCGGGAGAGGTGGCTTGGAGACCCAGTACTTC.

With respect to this clonotype: Sequence at one end of the junction differs from germline and may be a read error. The rearrangement joins TRBV20-1 to TRBJ2-7; either TRBD1 or TRBD2 may fit D (6 bases each). Germline CDR1 reads DFQATT; CDR2 reads SNEGSKA (reference sequence). The CDR3 runs 13 residues. The CDR3 is CSARRAGQSSANF. DNA for the CDR3: TGCAGTGCTAGGCGGGCGGGACAATCTAGTGCGAACTTC.

Here the CDR3 DNA reads TGTGCCAGCAGTCATACTAGCGGGGGATACAATGAGCAGTTCTTC. Protein product: CASSHTSGGYNEQFF. This rearrangement joins TRBV28 to TRBJ2-1, with TRBD2 matching 11 bases. From germline, CDR1 is MDHEN and CDR2 SYDVKM. The CDR3 length is 15 residues. After removal of 5 bases from V and 4 bases from J, the junction contained 4 bases not matched to a gene. Drawing the rest from reference TRBV28 and TRBJ2-1, the complete variable domain is DVKVTQSSRYLVKRTGEKVFLECVQDMDHENMFWYRQDPGLGLRLIYFSYDVKMKEKGDIPEGYSVSREKKERFSLILESASTNQTSMYLCASSHTSGGYNEQFFGPGTRLTVL.

The sample holds a few counts of this clonotype. The rearrangement links TRBV20-1 to TRBJ1-5; D gene ambiguous. Per germline, CDR1 DFQATT and CDR2 SNEGSKA (reference sequence). CDR3 length: 13 amino acids. Trimming pared 6 bases from V and 0 bases from J, leaving 9 bases between. Here the CDR3 reads CSARIYSNQPQHF. The CDR3 nucleotides read TGCAGTGCACGGATATATAGCAATCAGCCCCAGCATTTT.

This clonotype was picked up a small number of times. The J gene is TRBJ2-1, the V gene TRBV6-1, with 7 bases fitting TRBD2. The V gene end was trimmed by 7 bases and the J gene end by 2 bases; junction bases not matched to a gene: 8. This CDR3 region has 15 residues. From germline, CDR1 is MNHNS and CDR2 SASEGT. The CDR3 region is CASTMTAGAYNEQFF. CDR3 nucleotides: TGTGCCAGCACCATGACGGCGGGAGCCTACAATGAGCAGTTCTTC.

In its sample, this clonotype was seen a few times. V is TRBV7-2 and J is TRBJ1-6; D is perhaps TRBD1 (6 bases). The CDR3 sequence is 12 residues long. From germline, CDR1 is SGHTA and CDR2 FQGNSA. The CDR3 nucleotides read TGTGCAGTAGGGGGGAGGAACTCACCCCTCCACTTT. It specifies CAVGGRNSPLHF.

This chain links TRBV2 with TRBJ2-2; D unclear. Germline lookup yields CDR1 SNHLY and CDR2 FYNNEI. The CDR3 runs to 12 residues. Between the trimmed V and J ends, which lost 7 bases and 7 bases, there was a span of 10 bases. The chain's CDR3 is CASMNPGGELFF. The CDR3 nucleotides are TGTGCCAGCATGAATCCAGGCGGGGAGCTGTTTTTT.

This clonotype was picked up one time. The chain joins TRBV7-2 to TRBJ2-7; tentative D call: TRBD1 (6 bases). The germline V gene encodes CDR1 SGHTA and CDR2 FQGNSA. This CDR3 comprises 16 residues. Trimming took 1 base from V and 5 from J, leaving 18 bases between them. CDR3 in DNA: TGTGCCAGCAGCTTAGGTCACGCCAGGGGTTTACACGAGCAGTACTTC. It codes for CASSLGHARGLHEQYF.

This clonotype was found a few times. The V and J genes are TRBV20-1 and TRBJ2-7, with 7 nucleotides matching TRBD2. V gave up 6 bases and J gave up 4 bases; unmatched junction bases: 12. CDR1 DFQATT and CDR2 SNEGSKA come from the germline V gene (reference sequence). The CDR3 consists of 14 residues. CDR3 DNA sequence: TGCAGTGCGCGGTGGGGGACTAACACGTACGAGCAGTACTTC. It yields the protein CSARWGTNTYEQYF.

The chain is built from TRBV20-1 and TRBJ1-6; maybe TRBD1 (6 bases). Germline loops: CDR1 DFQATT, CDR2 SNEGSKA (reference sequence). This CDR3 is 15 amino acids long. Trimming pared 6 bases from V and 4 bases from J, leaving 16 bases between. The CDR3 region has the DNA TGCAGTGCCCCTAACACAGGGATTTATAATTCACCCCTCCACTTT. As protein: CSAPNTGIYNSPLHF.

The V and J genes are TRBV6-1 and TRBJ2-3; 9 nucleotides match TRBD1. In germline, CDR1 is MNHNS, CDR2 SASEGT. The CDR3 contains 15 residues. V lost 6 bases to trimming and J lost 2 bases; unmatched junction nucleotides: 6. CDR3 protein: CASRKQGALTDTQYF. CDR3 DNA: TGTGCCAGCAGGAAACAGGGGGCCCTCACAGATACGCAGTATTTT.

This chain links TRBV5-1 with TRBJ2-1; tentatively, D is TRBD1 (6 bases). The CDR3 is 14 residues long. The V end lost 0 bases, the J end lost 10 bases, and 14 bases lay between the germline ends. Germline V lookup: CDR1 SGHRS, CDR2 YFSETQ. CDR3 sequence: CASSLGDTTREQFF. The CDR3 DNA follows: TGCGCCAGCAGCTTGGGGGACACAACACGGGAGCAGTTCTTC.

This chain joins TRBV4-3 and TRBJ2-3, with 8 positions matching TRBD2. From germline, CDR1 is LGHNA and CDR2 YSLEER. With 5 bases clipped from V and 3 bases from J, the junction kept 7 bases outside the gene matches. The CDR3 is 15 amino acids. As DNA, the CDR3 is TGCGCCAGCAGCACCCCGGGACTAGTAACAGATACGCAGTATTTT. Amino acid sequence: CASSTPGLVTDTQYF.

The rearrangement links TRBV20-1 to TRBJ2-1, with 12 positions matching TRBD2. Germline lookup yields CDR1 DFQATT and CDR2 SNEGSKA (reference sequence). This CDR3 is 15 amino acids long. V lost 6 bases, J lost 4 bases, and 7 bases stayed unmatched. CDR3 nucleotide sequence: TGCAGTGCCAGAACCGGGACTAGCGGGTACAATGAGCAGTTCTTC. It codes for CSARTGTSGYNEQFF.

The V call is TRBV7-8, the J call TRBJ2-1; 7 bases match TRBD2. Germline CDR1 SGHVS, CDR2 FQNEAQ. This CDR3 region has 13 residues. Trimming cost V 5 bases and J 8 bases; bases outside gene matches: 6. The CDR3 region is CASSVDTSDEQFF. The CDR3 coding sequence is TGTGCCAGCAGCGTGGATACTAGCGATGAGCAGTTCTTC.

The CDR3 region has the DNA TGCAGTGCCAGCGGAAGCCCAGCAGAGACCCAGTACTTC. It is translated as CSASGSPAETQYF. The chain couples TRBV20-1 to TRBJ2-5, with D possibly TRBD2 on 5 matching bases. The germline V gene encodes CDR1 DFQATT and CDR2 SNEGSKA (reference sequence). V dropped 6 bases and J dropped 4 bases, with 15 bases sitting between them. The CDR3 contains 13 residues.

The V gene is TRBV28, the J gene TRBJ2-7, with D perhaps matching TRBD1 (7 bases). The germline V gene has CDR1 MDHEN and CDR2 SYDVKM. The CDR3 runs 17 residues. V was trimmed by 9 bases and J by 0 bases, leaving 24 bases between them. The DNA for the CDR3 is TGTGCCAGTACGGACAGGAGGGCGGCAAGGAGCTCCTACGAGCAGTACTTC. Translating it yields CASTDRRAARSSYEQYF.

The chain couples TRBV6-2 or TRBV6-3 to TRBJ2-2; D is perhaps TRBD1 or TRBD2 (6 bases each). Trimming took off 2 bases at V and 1 base at J, with 14 bases between the two ends. Looked up from germline, CDR1 is MNHEY and CDR2 is SVGEGT. CDR3 size: 17 residues. The CDR3 spells CASSYARGRGNTGELFF. CDR3 nucleotide sequence: TGTGCCAGCAGTTACGCCCGGGGGCGCGGGAACACCGGGGAGCTGTTTTTT.

The chain joins TRBV20-1 to TRBJ2-1; 12 nucleotides match TRBD1. Trimming removed 2 bases from V and 7 bases from J; junction bases left unmatched: 6. Germline values: CDR1 DFQATT, CDR2 SNEGSKA (reference sequence). CDR3 length: 15 residues. The DNA of the CDR3 is TGCAGTGCTAGAAACCGGGACAGGGGGCTTAATGAGCAGTTCTTC. It translates to CSARNRDRGLNEQFF.

This clonotype is labeled medium-sized. The chain recombines TRBV20-1 with TRBJ1-5, with 7 bases lining up with TRBD1. Germline assignment: CDR1 DFQATT and CDR2 SNEGSKA (reference sequence). The ends lost 5 bases at V and 5 bases at J; junction bases unmatched: 9. This CDR3 has 14 amino acids. Here the CDR3 reads CSAGSRRGHQPQHF. CDR3 in DNA: TGCAGTGCTGGGAGTAGGAGGGGGCATCAGCCCCAGCATTTT.

This clonotype showed up just a few times. J is TRBJ2-5 and V is TRBV27; 11 bases match TRBD2. CDR3 length: 16 amino acids. Germline V gene sequence: CDR1 MNHEY, CDR2 SMNVEV (reference sequence). V lost 5 bases and J lost 5; bases outside the gene matches: 10. For the CDR3, the DNA is TGTGCCAGCAGTACCCATCGACTAGCGGGACGGGAGACCCAGTACTTC. Translation: CASSTHRLAGRETQYF.

The chain joins TRBV20-1 to TRBJ2-2; 12 bases match TRBD2. The CDR3 length is 16 residues. CDR1 and CDR2 from the germline V gene are DFQATT and SNEGSKA (reference sequence). The ends lost 0 bases at V and 4 bases at J; junction bases unmatched: 3. The CDR3 region has the DNA TGCAGTGCTAGAGAACTGACTAGCGGGAGCACCGGGGAGCTGTTTTTT. Translated: CSARELTSGSTGELFF.

The chain is built from TRBV6-5 and TRBJ2-1; D gene uncertain. The germline V and J ends were trimmed by 0 bases and 4 bases, with 10 bases remaining between them. The germline V gene encodes CDR1 MNHEY and CDR2 SVGAGI. The CDR3 is made up of 15 amino acids. The CDR3 region has the DNA TGTGCCAGCAGTTACTCAGGACGGGTATACAATGAGCAGTTCTTC. It encodes CASSYSGRVYNEQFF.

This chain uses TRBV28 with TRBJ1-1, with D uncertain. Germline assignment: CDR1 MDHEN and CDR2 SYDVKM. The germline V and J ends were trimmed by 7 bases and 8 bases, with 11 bases remaining between them. CDR3 length equals 11 residues. In DNA form, the CDR3 reads TGTGCCAGCACCTTAGGATACGAAGCTTTCTTT. This gives the protein CASTLGYEAFF.

The V call is TRBV7-2, the J call TRBJ2-1; 9 positions match TRBD2. The CDR3 consists of 16 residues. With 0 bases clipped from V and 10 bases from J, the junction kept 10 bases outside the gene matches. Looked up from germline, CDR1 is SGHTA and CDR2 is FQGNSA. The CDR3 DNA follows: TGTGCCAGCAGCTTAGCGCGGGGACTAGCCCTCAGGGAGCAGTTCTTC. It specifies CASSLARGLALREQFF.

The chain is built from TRBV27 and TRBJ2-7, with TRBD2 identical over 10 bases. The germline gives CDR1 MNHEY, CDR2 SMNVEV (reference sequence). V shed 2 bases, J shed 6 bases, and the junction held 7 bases outside the gene matches. The CDR3 extends over 15 amino acids. CDR3 sequence reads: CASSLREGLATEQYF. The CDR3 DNA sequence: TGTGCCAGCAGTTTACGCGAGGGACTAGCGACCGAGCAGTACTTC.